What follows describes a single TCR beta chain. Its target is unknown. This record belongs to a study of T cell responses to AZD1222 COVID-19 vaccine. Regarding the study as a whole: Among the donors, most were white British and more were female, and clonal diversity was possibly underestimated.

The V end lost 1 base, the J end lost 3 bases, and 10 bases lay between the germline ends. Germline loops: CDR1 GTSNPN, CDR2 SVGIG (reference sequence). The CDR3 runs 14 residues. The assay was immunoSEQ multiplex PCR, and TCRdb's table has in-frame clones only and misses some. The table records some 100,000 clones, more than 70% of them present only once. The sequence derives from an adult who received the AZD1222 COVID-19 vaccine. The chain carries TRBV30 and TRBJ1-5; D not resolved. The source was peripheral blood, collected 28 days after the second AZD1222 dose. CDR3 sequence (DNA): TGTGCCTGGAGTGCAGAGACTTTCAATCAGCCCCAGCATTTT. It translates to CAWSAETFNQPQHF.